The clone carrying this T cell receptor beta chain is medium-sized by share. This entry comes from a study of blood T cell repertoires in COVID-19. The method was immunoSEQ multiplex PCR; TCRdb's version includes in-frame clones alone and lacks a portion of them. The sample has 80,000 to 90,000 clones, 80% to 90% seen once. V trimming: 2 bases; J trimming: 2 bases; junction bases outside the gene matches: 5. CDR1 is LGHNA, CDR2 YNFKEQ, per germline. This CDR3 region has 16 residues. The source is an elderly man with active or convalescent COVID-19. The sample consisted of peripheral blood. The chain has TRBV4-2 and TRBJ2-2; 7 bases align to TRBD1. CDR3 in amino acids: CASSQPGTANTGELFF. The DNA of the CDR3 is TGTGCCAGCAGCCAACCTGGGACAGCTAACACCGGGGAGCTGTTTTTT.